The clone carrying this TCR beta chain showed up just a few times. Its antigen is undetermined. Indicated time point: pre-treatment sample, taken before nivolumab and TIL therapy. This specimen belongs to a study of TIL therapy for anti-PD-1-resistant metastatic lung cancer. Study conclusions and caveats: The cohort had more treatment-naive, never-smoker and oncogene-addicted patients than typical.

The CDR3 runs 12 residues. The germline CDR1 and CDR2 sequences are SNHLY and FYNNEI. Trimming took 6 bases from V and 4 from J, leaving 10 bases between them. Sequencing used immunoSEQ v3. Produced via immunoSEQ multiplex PCR; TCRdb's table is partial and in-frame only. The table has fewer than 40,000 clones, 74% seen once. Sequenced here: blood, sampled at baseline. The TCR comes from a woman aged 30 to 85 with non-small cell lung cancer. V usage is TRBV2 and J usage is TRBJ2-7, with D hard to call. CDR3 loop: CASSQATYEQYF. CDR3 nucleotide sequence: TGTGCCAGCAGCCAAGCAACTTACGAGCAGTACTTC.